This T cell receptor beta chain was sequenced in a study of blood T cell repertoires in COVID-19. Study overall: Nucleic acid was either cDNA or gDNA, and it came from T cells, B-cell-depleted T cells, or PBMCs.

The CDR3 has 15 amino acids. The trim removed 0 bases at V and 2 bases at J, leaving 1 base unmatched. Germline V CDR1 and CDR2: LGHNA, YSLEER. TCRdb's table, derived via immunoSEQ multiplex PCR, lists solely in-frame clones and lacks some. The data contain about 200,000 clones, about 86% of them singletons. Sequenced: peripheral blood. This TCR was recovered from a woman in her 50s with acute or convalescent COVID-19. This sequence joins TRBV4-3 and TRBJ1-5, with TRBD1 identical over 7 bases. Here the CDR3 DNA reads TGCGCCAGCAGCCAAGAAACAGGGGGCAATCAGCCCCAGCATTTT. Amino acids: CASSQETGGNQPQHF.